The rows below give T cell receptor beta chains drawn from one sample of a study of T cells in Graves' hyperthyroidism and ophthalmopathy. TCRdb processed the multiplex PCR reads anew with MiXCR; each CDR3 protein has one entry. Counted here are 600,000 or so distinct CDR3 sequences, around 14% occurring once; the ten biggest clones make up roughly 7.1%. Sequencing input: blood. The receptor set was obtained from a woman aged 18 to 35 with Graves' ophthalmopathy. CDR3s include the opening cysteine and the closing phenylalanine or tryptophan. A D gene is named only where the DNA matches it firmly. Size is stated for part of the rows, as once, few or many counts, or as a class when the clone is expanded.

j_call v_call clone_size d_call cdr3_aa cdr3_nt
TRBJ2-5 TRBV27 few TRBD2 CASSPRLAGIQETQYF TGTGCCAGCAGCCCCCGGCTAGCGGGGATCCAAGAGACCCAGTACTTC
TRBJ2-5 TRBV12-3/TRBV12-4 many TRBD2 CASSSPLAGEGETQYF TGTGCCAGCAGTTCCCCTCTAGCGGGAGAGGGAGAGACCCAGTACTTC
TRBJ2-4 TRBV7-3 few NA CARWGSNRVAKNIQYF TGTGCCCGGTGGGGGTCTAATCGGGTGGCCAAAAACATTCAGTACTTC
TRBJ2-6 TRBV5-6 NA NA CASSPQTGANVLTF TGTGCCAGCAGCCCTCAGACTGGGGCCAACGTCCTGACTTTC
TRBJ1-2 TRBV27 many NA CASSLREGRNYGYTF TGTGCCAGCAGCCTAAGGGAGGGGCGAAACTATGGCTACACCTTC
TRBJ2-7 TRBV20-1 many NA CSARGWGAGLGSYEQYF TGCAGTGCTAGAGGTTGGGGAGCGGGCCTTGGGTCCTACGAGCAGTACTTC
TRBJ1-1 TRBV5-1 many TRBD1 CASSLAHWPPGTGSTEAFF TGCGCCAGCAGCTTGGCCCATTGGCCTCCCGGGACAGGGAGCACTGAAGCTTTCTTT
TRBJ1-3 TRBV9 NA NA CASSVQLTASGNTIYF TGTGCCAGCAGCGTACAACTCACGGCGTCTGGAAACACCATATATTTT
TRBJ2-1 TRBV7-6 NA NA CASSSWQRVVGSYNEQFF TGTGCCAGCAGCTCTTGGCAGCGGGTGGTTGGCTCCTACAATGAGCAGTTCTTC
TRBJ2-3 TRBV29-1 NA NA CSVVGQGSTDTQYF TGCAGCGTTGTGGGACAAGGTAGCACAGATACGCAGTATTTT
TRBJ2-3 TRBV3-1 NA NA CASSQNSGVGDTQYF TGTGCCAGCAGCCAAAATTCGGGAGTCGGAGATACGCAGTATTTT
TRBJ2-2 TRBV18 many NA CASSSLDVGELFF TGTGCCAGCTCATCCCTGGATGTCGGGGAGCTGTTTTTT
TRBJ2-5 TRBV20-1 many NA CSAREPLGAGETQYF TGCAGTGCTAGAGAACCTCTGGGGGCCGGGGAGACCCAGTACTTC
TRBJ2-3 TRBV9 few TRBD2 CASSVGPGLAGDVDTQYF TGTGCCAGCAGCGTAGGTCCCGGATTAGCGGGAGACGTAGATACGCAGTATTTT
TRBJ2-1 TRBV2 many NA CASSEETILSYNEQFF TGTGCCAGCAGTGAGGAAACTATACTCTCCTACAATGAGCAGTTCTTC
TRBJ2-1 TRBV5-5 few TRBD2 CASSLVSGRPLNEQFF TGTGCCAGCAGCTTGGTTAGCGGGAGGCCACTCAATGAGCAGTTCTTC
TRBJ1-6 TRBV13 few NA CASSLVTRRDSPLHF TGTGCCAGCAGCTTAGTAACCCGTCGGGATTCACCCCTCCACTTT
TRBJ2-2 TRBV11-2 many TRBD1 CASSFLGDRGRAGELFF TGTGCCAGCAGCTTTCTCGGGGACAGGGGGCGCGCCGGGGAGCTGTTTTTT
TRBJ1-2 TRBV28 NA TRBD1 CASIPGTGLVSYTF TGTGCCAGCATCCCCGGGACAGGCCTAGTCAGCTACACCTTC
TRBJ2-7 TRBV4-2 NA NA CASSQDLAGRYEQYF TGTGCCAGCAGCCAAGATCTGGCAGGGAGATACGAGCAGTACTTC
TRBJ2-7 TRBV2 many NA CASMLQGSGYEQYF TGTGCCAGCATGCTACAGGGTTCAGGCTACGAGCAGTACTTC
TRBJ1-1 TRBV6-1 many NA CASSFSQANTEAFF TGTGCCAGCAGTTTCTCACAGGCGAACACTGAAGCTTTCTTT
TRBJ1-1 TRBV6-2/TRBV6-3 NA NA CASPRKGNTEAFF TGTGCCAGCCCCAGGAAAGGGAACACTGAAGCTTTCTTT
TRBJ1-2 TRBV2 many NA CASSLRQVSDGYTF TGTGCCAGCAGTCTTCGACAGGTCTCGGATGGCTACACCTTC
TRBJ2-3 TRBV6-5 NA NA CASSYLPTGTSPYTDTQYF TGTGCCAGCAGTTACCTTCCGACAGGGACTAGTCCATACACAGATACGCAGTATTTT
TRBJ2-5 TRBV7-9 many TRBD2 CASSLGTSVVETQYF TGTGCCAGCAGCTTAGGGACTAGCGTGGTGGAGACCCAGTACTTC
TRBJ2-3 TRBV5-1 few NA CASSPRASVVADTQYF TGCGCCAGCAGCCCCCGAGCATCGGTAGTGGCAGATACGCAGTATTTT
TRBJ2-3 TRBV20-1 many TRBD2 CSATPWEKSAGVDTDTQYF TGCAGTGCTACTCCATGGGAAAAATCAGCGGGAGTCGATACAGATACGCAGTATTTT
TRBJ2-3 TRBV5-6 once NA CASSSRPRHKDPDTQYF TGTGCCAGCAGCTCCAGACCAAGGCACAAAGATCCAGATACGCAGTATTTT
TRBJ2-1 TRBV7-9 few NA CASSGRVKVEQFF TGTGCCAGCAGCGGCAGGGTAAAGGTTGAGCAGTTCTTC
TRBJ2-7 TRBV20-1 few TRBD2 CSARDTREATYEQYF TGCAGTGCTAGAGATACCCGGGAGGCGACCTACGAGCAGTACTTC
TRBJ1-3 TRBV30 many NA CAWATNSGNTIYF TGTGCCTGGGCGACAAACTCTGGAAACACCATATATTTT
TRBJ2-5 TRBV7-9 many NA CASSPVSMGTQYF TGTGCCAGCAGCCCCGTCAGCATGGGGACCCAGTACTTC
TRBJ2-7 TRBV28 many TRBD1 CASSLNRDSSYEQYF TGTGCCAGCAGCCTCAACCGGGACAGCTCCTACGAGCAGTACTTC
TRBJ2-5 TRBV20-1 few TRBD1 CSANGRDRGGQETQYF TGCAGTGCCAATGGCCGGGACAGGGGTGGGCAAGAGACCCAGTACTTC
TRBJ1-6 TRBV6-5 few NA CASSYSRTVSYNSPLHF TGTGCCAGCAGTTACTCGAGGACAGTGTCCTATAATTCACCCCTCCACTTT
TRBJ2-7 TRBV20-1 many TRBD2 CSARKTSGSGYEQYF TGCAGTGCTAGAAAGACTAGCGGGAGCGGGTACGAGCAGTACTTC
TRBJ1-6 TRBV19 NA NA CASKDQRSPLHF TGTGCCAGTAAGGACCAAAGATCACCCCTCCACTTT
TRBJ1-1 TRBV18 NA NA CASSPPAGSLRTEAFF TGTGCCAGCTCACCACCGGCAGGATCTTTAAGGACTGAAGCTTTCTTT
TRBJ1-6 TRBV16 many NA CASSQAGSPLHF TGTGCCAGCAGCCAAGCAGGTTCACCCCTCCACTTT